Sequencing of this T cell receptor beta chain was carried out in a study of technical replicates of blood from several donors. Some clones are missing from TCRdb's copy, which holds only in-frame ones; the method was immunoSEQ multiplex PCR. This table holds around 100,000 clones, about 94% found once. With V trimmed by 1 base and J by 4 bases, 10 bases remained unmatched. The germline V gene encodes CDR1 MNHNS and CDR2 SASEGT. The CDR3 loop spans 16 amino acids. The source material was T cells isolated from PBMCs. V gene TRBV6-1 combines with J gene TRBJ2-7; TRBD1 aligns across 7 bases. This receptor was identified in a human donor in good health. CDR3 bases: TGTGCCAGCAGTGAAGGTTCGGCAGGGGGAGTTTACGAGCAGTACTTC. Its protein product is CASSEGSAGGVYEQYF.